This is a list of T cell receptor beta chains from one sample in a study of T cells after yellow fever vaccination. MiXCR, applied by TCRdb to the 5' RACE reads, yields one record per CDR3 protein. This table holds around 590,000 distinct CDR3 sequences, around 12% found once. The source was PBMCs, collected on the day of the yellow fever booster vaccination. The receptors derive from a man aged 25 to 40 who received the YFV17D yellow fever vaccine. Each CDR3 is given with its conserved first and last residue. Fields, in order: clone size, D gene, J gene, V gene, CDR3 DNA, CDR3 protein. The D gene is left open where the match is weak. Only part of the rows carry a size: once, few, many, or a class if the clone is expanded.

clone_size: few; d_call: TRBD2; j_call: TRBJ2-1; v_call: TRBV12-3/TRBV12-4; cdr3_nt: TGTGCCAGCAGAAACACTAGCGTCAATGAGCAGTTCTTC; cdr3_aa: CASRNTSVNEQFF
clone_size: NA; d_call: TRBD1; j_call: TRBJ2-1; v_call: TRBV7-9; cdr3_nt: TGTGCCAGCAGCTCCCCTGGGGACAGGGCGTTCTTC; cdr3_aa: CASSSPGDRAFF
clone_size: NA; d_call: NA; j_call: TRBJ2-3; v_call: TRBV5-1; cdr3_nt: TGCGCCAGCAGCTTCCGTGCAGGGGCGGGAGATACGCAGTATTTT; cdr3_aa: CASSFRAGAGDTQYF
clone_size: few; d_call: TRBD2; j_call: TRBJ2-7; v_call: TRBV20-1; cdr3_nt: TGCAGTGCCAAGACTAGCGGGAAGTCTCTCGAGCAGTACTTC; cdr3_aa: CSAKTSGKSLEQYF
clone_size: few; d_call: NA; j_call: TRBJ2-7; v_call: TRBV5-1; cdr3_nt: TGCGCCAGCAGCTTCGCCTCGGACATCAACTACGAGCAGTACTTC; cdr3_aa: CASSFASDINYEQYF
clone_size: few; d_call: NA; j_call: TRBJ2-6; v_call: TRBV18; cdr3_nt: TGTGCCAGCTCACCACCGAGGGCTGGGGCCAACGTCCTGACTTTC; cdr3_aa: CASSPPRAGANVLTF
clone_size: NA; d_call: TRBD1; j_call: TRBJ2-2; v_call: TRBV12-3/TRBV12-4; cdr3_nt: TGTGCCAGCAGCACCTTGGGGAGGACCGGGACAGGGAACACCGGGGAGCTGTTTTTT; cdr3_aa: CASSTLGRTGTGNTGELFF
clone_size: few; d_call: TRBD2; j_call: TRBJ2-1; v_call: TRBV7-8; cdr3_nt: TGTGCCAGCAGCTTAGGCCTAGCGGGAGTTAGTATGTACAATGAGCAGTTCTTC; cdr3_aa: CASSLGLAGVSMYNEQFF
clone_size: NA; d_call: NA; j_call: TRBJ2-7; v_call: TRBV5-1; cdr3_nt: TGCGCCAGCAGCATGGACTTGGGAAGCTCCTACGAGCAGTACTTC; cdr3_aa: CASSMDLGSSYEQYF
clone_size: NA; d_call: NA; j_call: TRBJ1-5; v_call: TRBV5-6; cdr3_nt: TGTGCCAGCAGCTTGTGGGGTTTGAACAATCAGCCCCAGCATTTT; cdr3_aa: CASSLWGLNNQPQHF
clone_size: NA; d_call: TRBD1; j_call: TRBJ1-6; v_call: TRBV7-2; cdr3_nt: TGTGCCAGCAGCCCCCCGGACAGGAGAAATTCACCCCTCCACTTT; cdr3_aa: CASSPPDRRNSPLHF
clone_size: NA; d_call: TRBD1; j_call: TRBJ2-7; v_call: TRBV4-3; cdr3_nt: TGCGCCAGCAGCCAAGAGTACAGGGGAACGGGGGAGCAGTACTTC; cdr3_aa: CASSQEYRGTGEQYF
clone_size: few; d_call: TRBD2; j_call: TRBJ2-3; v_call: TRBV28; cdr3_nt: TGTGCCAGCAGGGGAGGGCCGGGTACGCAGTATTTT; cdr3_aa: CASRGGPGTQYF
clone_size: NA; d_call: NA; j_call: TRBJ2-7; v_call: TRBV7-7; cdr3_nt: TGTGCCAGCAGCTTTGGGGATTCTTCCTCCGAGCAGTACTTC; cdr3_aa: CASSFGDSSSEQYF
clone_size: NA; d_call: TRBD2; j_call: TRBJ2-1; v_call: TRBV20-1; cdr3_nt: TGCAGTGCTAGAGAAGCGACTAGCGGGAGTGTGAATGAGCAGTTCTTC; cdr3_aa: CSAREATSGSVNEQFF
clone_size: NA; d_call: TRBD2; j_call: TRBJ2-6; v_call: TRBV11-1; cdr3_nt: TGTGCCAGCAGCCCAGGGACTAGCGGGAGCTCTGGGGCCAACGTCCTGACTTTC; cdr3_aa: CASSPGTSGSSGANVLTF
clone_size: NA; d_call: NA; j_call: TRBJ2-1; v_call: TRBV29-1; cdr3_nt: TGCAGCGCGGACACGAATTACAATGAGCAGTTCTTC; cdr3_aa: CSADTNYNEQFF
clone_size: few; d_call: TRBD2; j_call: TRBJ2-5; v_call: TRBV20-1; cdr3_nt: TGCAGTGCTAGAGATGGCGGGAGGGCCCGAGAGACCCAGTACTTC; cdr3_aa: CSARDGGRARETQYF
clone_size: few; d_call: NA; j_call: TRBJ2-1; v_call: TRBV29-1; cdr3_nt: TGCAGCGTTGAAGTCCCCCTACGGGCCTCCTACAATGAGCAGTTCTTC; cdr3_aa: CSVEVPLRASYNEQFF
clone_size: NA; d_call: NA; j_call: TRBJ1-1; v_call: TRBV6-5; cdr3_nt: TGTGCCAGCAGTTACTCGCGAGGAGGGACTGAAGCTTTCTTT; cdr3_aa: CASSYSRGGTEAFF
clone_size: NA; d_call: TRBD1; j_call: TRBJ2-5; v_call: TRBV20-1; cdr3_nt: TGCAGTGCCATCTTCGACAGGGAAGAGACCCAGTACTTC; cdr3_aa: CSAIFDREETQYF
clone_size: NA; d_call: TRBD2; j_call: TRBJ2-7; v_call: TRBV20-1; cdr3_nt: TGCAGTGCCAACCCACCCCGACTAGCGGACGAGCAGTACTTC; cdr3_aa: CSANPPRLADEQYF
clone_size: few; d_call: NA; j_call: TRBJ2-2; v_call: TRBV7-2; cdr3_nt: TGTGCCAGCAGCTTAGAGATTAGCGTGGCCGGGGAGCTGTTTTTT; cdr3_aa: CASSLEISVAGELFF
clone_size: few; d_call: NA; j_call: TRBJ1-2; v_call: TRBV5-8; cdr3_nt: TGTGCCAGCAGCTCAGGACCGACGGGGGGCTACACCTTC; cdr3_aa: CASSSGPTGGYTF
clone_size: few; d_call: NA; j_call: TRBJ2-6; v_call: TRBV15; cdr3_nt: TGTGCCACCAGCAGAGACAGCACTGAGGGGGCCAACGTCCTGACTTTC; cdr3_aa: CATSRDSTEGANVLTF
clone_size: few; d_call: TRBD1; j_call: TRBJ2-1; v_call: TRBV5-1; cdr3_nt: TGCGCCAGCAGCCCAGGATCGACAGGGTTGGCCGATGAGCAGTTCTTC; cdr3_aa: CASSPGSTGLADEQFF
clone_size: few; d_call: TRBD1; j_call: TRBJ2-1; v_call: TRBV6-4; cdr3_nt: TGTGCCAGCAGAGGACAGGAATGGGGTGAGCAGTTCTTC; cdr3_aa: CASRGQEWGEQFF
clone_size: NA; d_call: TRBD2; j_call: TRBJ2-1; v_call: TRBV5-1; cdr3_nt: TGCGCCAGCAGCCCTCAAGTAGCGGGAGTGTGGTTCTTC; cdr3_aa: CASSPQVAGVWFF
clone_size: few; d_call: NA; j_call: TRBJ2-1; v_call: TRBV5-1; cdr3_nt: TGCGCCAGCAGCCTATCGGGAGAGGTTTACAATGAGCAGTTCTTC; cdr3_aa: CASSLSGEVYNEQFF
clone_size: NA; d_call: NA; j_call: TRBJ1-1; v_call: TRBV10-3; cdr3_nt: TGTGCCATCACCATCGACGCGAACACTGAAGCTTTCTTT; cdr3_aa: CAITIDANTEAFF
clone_size: NA; d_call: NA; j_call: TRBJ2-5; v_call: TRBV4-3; cdr3_nt: TGCGCCAGCAGCGGAGGCGGAGGAGAGACCCAGTACTTC; cdr3_aa: CASSGGGGETQYF
clone_size: few; d_call: NA; j_call: TRBJ2-3; v_call: TRBV11-2; cdr3_nt: TGTGCCAGCAGCCCGGAAAGATACCCCCCAGATACGCAGTATTTT; cdr3_aa: CASSPERYPPDTQYF
clone_size: NA; d_call: TRBD1; j_call: TRBJ1-6; v_call: TRBV12-3/TRBV12-4; cdr3_nt: TGTGCCAGCAGTTGGGGACAGGATAGTTCACCCCTCCACTTT; cdr3_aa: CASSWGQDSSPLHF